The rows below give T cell receptor beta chains drawn from one sample of a study of response to subunit inactivated influenza vaccine. TCRdb re-called the RT-PCR reads through MiXCR, storing one row per CDR3 protein. This sample has about 580,000 distinct CDR3 sequences, with 11% to 15% found just once. This specimen consisted of PBMCs from blood, obtained roughly 12 days after vaccination. The receptor source for this set is a man aged 45-65 years who received an inactivated influenza vaccine. CDR3s include the opening cysteine and the closing phenylalanine or tryptophan. D genes are given only for firm matches. Expanded clones are given a class, and other clones once, few, many or no size at all.

abundance,v_gene,d_gene,j_gene,CDR3nt,CDR3aa
NA,TRBV28,NA,TRBJ2-7,TGTGCCAGCAGTTCGGACAGTCTCTCCTACGAGCAGTACTTC,CASSSDSLSYEQYF
few,TRBV4-2,NA,TRBJ2-2,TGTGCCAGCAGCCAAGAGCGCCCAGGGAACACCGGGGAGCTGTTTTTT,CASSQERPGNTGELFF
NA,TRBV7-9,NA,TRBJ2-3,TGTGCCAGCAGCGTTCGCCCGACAGATACGCAGTATTTT,CASSVRPTDTQYF
few,TRBV10-3,NA,TRBJ2-2,TGTGCCATCAGTGAGTCCTGGCAGAAGGCGAACACCGGGGAGCTGTTTTTT,CAISESWQKANTGELFF
few,TRBV20-1,NA,TRBJ2-1,TGCAGTGCTAGAGATAGGAAAACCTACAATGAGCAGTTCTTC,CSARDRKTYNEQFF
many,TRBV11-1,TRBD1,TRBJ2-2,TGTGCCAGCGGAACGGACAGGGCAAACACCGGGGAGCTGTTTTTT,CASGTDRANTGELFF
few,TRBV9,NA,TRBJ1-6,TGTGCCAGCAGCGTAGATCCGGTCTCACCCCTCCACTTT,CASSVDPVSPLHF
few,TRBV29-1,NA,TRBJ2-1,TGCAGCGTTGGACGGGACGACCCGGGGCAGTTCTTC,CSVGRDDPGQFF
many,TRBV7-8,NA,TRBJ2-7,TGTGCCAGCAGACCTCATAGCTCCTACGAGCAGTACTTC,CASRPHSSYEQYF
few,TRBV6-1,NA,TRBJ1-1,TGTGCCAGCAGCCCAGGGGTTACGGTGAACACTGAAGCTTTCTTT,CASSPGVTVNTEAFF
NA,TRBV7-3,NA,TRBJ2-5,TGTGCCAGCAGCTTAAATAGCGGAGAGACCCAGTACTTC,CASSLNSGETQYF
NA,TRBV29-1,TRBD2,TRBJ2-5,TGCAGCGTTGCCCGGACTAGCGGGGAAGAGACCCAGTACTTC,CSVARTSGEETQYF
few,TRBV20-1,TRBD1,TRBJ2-7,TGCAGTGTCCTCGCCGGCCAGGGGGCCTACGAGCAGTACTTC,CSVLAGQGAYEQYF
NA,TRBV11-2,NA,TRBJ2-3,TGTGCCAGCAGCTTAGATAGGCCCCCGCAGTATTTT,CASSLDRPPQYF
few,TRBV6-1,TRBD1,TRBJ2-7,TGTGCCAGCAGACTGACAGGGGATAATTACGAGCAGTACTTC,CASRLTGDNYEQYF
few,TRBV7-2,TRBD1,TRBJ1-1,TGTGCCAGCAGCTTAGCGTGGGGACAGGGTAAAGAAGCTTTCTTT,CASSLAWGQGKEAFF
many,TRBV24-1,NA,TRBJ2-1,TGTGCCACCAGTGATCCCAATCGCTCCTACAATGAGCAGTTCTTC,CATSDPNRSYNEQFF
few,TRBV20-1,NA,TRBJ2-5,TGCAGTGCTCTATGGGGGTCATCCCAAGAGACCCAGTACTTC,CSALWGSSQETQYF
NA,TRBV20-1,NA,TRBJ1-1,TGCAGTGCTAGTGATGCCAACCGGGACATCACTGAAGCTTTCTTT,CSASDANRDITEAFF
few,TRBV9,TRBD2,TRBJ2-7,TGTGCCAGCAGCGTGAGCGGGACCTCCTACGAGCAGTACTTC,CASSVSGTSYEQYF
NA,TRBV2,TRBD2,TRBJ2-3,TGTGCCAGCCAAATAGCGGGGGGGCTCGAAGATACGCAGTATTTT,CASQIAGGLEDTQYF
few,TRBV7-9,NA,TRBJ2-1,TGTGCCAGCAGCCTACTGGACACCTTTGGGGAGCAGTTCTTC,CASSLLDTFGEQFF
NA,TRBV3-1,NA,TRBJ2-2,TGTGCCAGCAGCCCGGGGGTAGGACAGCGTACCGGGGAGCTGTTTTTT,CASSPGVGQRTGELFF
few,TRBV20-1,TRBD1,TRBJ2-5,TGCAGTGCTAGAGCGGGGGAAGGGACAGGAGAGACCCAGTACTTC,CSARAGEGTGETQYF
few,TRBV11-1,NA,TRBJ2-6,TGTGCCAGCAGGTTTACCCGGGCCCCTGCGAGTGGGGCCAACGTCCTGACTTTC,CASRFTRAPASGANVLTF
NA,TRBV29-1,NA,TRBJ2-1,TGCAGCGTTGTGTCCTCACCCAATGAGCAGTTCTTC,CSVVSSPNEQFF
NA,TRBV20-1,NA,TRBJ1-2,TGCAGTGCTAGAGCGGTTGAGTATGGCTACACCTTC,CSARAVEYGYTF
few,TRBV7-9,TRBD1,TRBJ1-6,TGTGCCAGCAGCCAACAGGGGGTAAATTCACCCCTCCACTTT,CASSQQGVNSPLHF
few,TRBV5-1,NA,TRBJ1-1,TGCGCCAGCAGCTCATCCCAGGGACGAAACACTGAAGCTTTCTTT,CASSSSQGRNTEAFF